This T cell receptor (beta chain) emerged from a study of blood T cell repertoires in COVID-19. As originally analysed: Reference gene primer amplification in the assay estimated nucleated cell counts. Method: immunoSEQ multiplex PCR; TCRdb's copy keeps in-frame clones and lacks some. V, J and clone size are taken as reported in that table, and D and trimming were inferred from the DNA itself. The top ten hold 1.5% to 2% of the sample, which has around 200,000 clones, roughly 84% seen once. The V end was cut by 1 base, the J end by 3 bases, with 7 bases between. This CDR3 comprises 13 residues. The genes are TRBV12-3 or TRBV12-4 and TRBJ2-7; maybe TRBD2 (5 bases). The sequenced sample was peripheral blood. This clonotype originated in a man aged 35 to 55 with active or convalescent COVID-19. The CDR3 reads CASSLGRNYEQYF. In DNA, the CDR3 is TGTGCCAGCAGTTTAGGGAGGAACTACGAGCAGTACTTC.